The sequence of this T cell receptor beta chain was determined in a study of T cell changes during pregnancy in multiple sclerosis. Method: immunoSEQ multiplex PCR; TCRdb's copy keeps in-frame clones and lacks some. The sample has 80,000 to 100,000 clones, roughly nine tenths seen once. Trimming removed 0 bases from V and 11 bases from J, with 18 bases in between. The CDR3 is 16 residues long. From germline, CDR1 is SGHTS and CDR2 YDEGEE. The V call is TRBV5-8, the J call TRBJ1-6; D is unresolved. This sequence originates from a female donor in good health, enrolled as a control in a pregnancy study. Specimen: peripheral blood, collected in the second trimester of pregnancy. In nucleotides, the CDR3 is TGTGCCAGCAGCTTGGGGGTACCTCTCGGTGCGGCACCCCTCCACTTT. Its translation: CASSLGVPLGAAPLHF.